Below are 9 T cell receptor beta chains sequenced from a single sample in a study of identical twins. MiXCR was run by TCRdb on the 5' RACE reads, yielding one entry per CDR3 protein. The data contain roughly 250,000 distinct CDR3 sequences, about 14% of them singletons. Sequenced sample: memory (CD45RO+) T cells sorted from blood. These receptors were obtained from a woman aged 18-30 years in good health.

This clonotype has just a few counts. The chain uses TRBV10-3 and TRBJ2-5, with 7 bases that match TRBD2. With V trimmed by 8 bases and J by 5 bases, 11 bases remained unmatched. The CDR3 contains 14 residues. The V gene's germline CDR1 is ENHRY and CDR2 SYGVKD. The CDR3 nucleotides read TGTGCCATCCGTCAAGGGAGGGACGCGGAGACCCAGTACTTC. This sequence encodes CAIRQGRDAETQYF.

By frequency in the sample, this clonotype is medium-sized (0.01 to 0.1%). The chain carries TRBV12-3 or TRBV12-4 and TRBJ1-2; no definite D call. Trimming left V 4 bases short and J 3 bases short, with 9 bases between. The CDR3 totals 13 residues. The CDR3 sequence: CASSSRGDYGYTF. The CDR3 DNA follows: TGTGCCAGCAGTTCTCGGGGTGACTATGGCTACACCTTC.

This clonotype was seen a few times. J is TRBJ1-5 and V is TRBV18; D gene unclear. CDR3 length equals 15 residues. V was shortened by 6 bases and J by 3 bases, with 15 bases between the two germline ends. From germline, CDR1 is KGHSH and CDR2 LQKENI. The chain's CDR3 is CASSKSRVDNQPQHF. The CDR3 nucleotides are TGTGCCAGCTCGAAGTCTAGGGTTGACAATCAGCCCCAGCATTTT.

Worth noting for this clonotype: A much larger clone lies a single base off, so this may be a read error. The V gene is TRBV3-1, the J gene TRBJ2-2, with 7 bases fitting TRBD2. The CDR3 covers 15 residues. Per the germline V gene, CDR1 is LGHDT and CDR2 is YNNKEL (reference sequence). J lost 3 bases, V lost 2 bases, and 3 bases had no gene match. DNA for the CDR3: TGTGCCAGCAGCCAAACGACTAGCTACACCGGGGAGCTGTTTTTT. This encodes CASSQTTSYTGELFF. Based on the CDR3 plus reference TRBV3-1 and TRBJ2-2, the full variable domain is DTAVSQTPKYLVTQMGNDKSIKCEQNLGHDTMYWYKQDSKKFLKIMFSYNNKELIINETVPNRFSPKSPDKAHLNLHINSLELGDSAVYFCASSQTTSYTGELFFGEGSRLTVL.

This clonotype has just a few counts. The V gene is TRBV12-3 or TRBV12-4, the J gene TRBJ1-1, with a possible D match to TRBD1 (5 bases). V lost 4 bases, J lost 8 bases, and 14 bases lay in between. The CDR3 length is 13 residues. CDR3 loop: CASSSGRGVEAFF. The CDR3 DNA sequence: TGTGCCAGCAGTTCAGGTCGGGGGGTAGAAGCTTTCTTT.

This clonotype was recorded a few times. This chain connects TRBV20-1 to TRBJ2-1, with 7 bases lining up with TRBD2. CDR1 DFQATT and CDR2 SNEGSKA come from the germline V gene (reference sequence). This CDR3 spans 14 amino acids. V gave up 6 bases and J gave up 5 bases; unmatched junction bases: 10. The CDR3 reads CSARGRGDHNEQFF. The CDR3, as DNA: TGCAGTGCCCGCGGTCGGGGGGACCACAATGAGCAGTTCTTC.

The CDR3 region is CSARDYRGQETQYF. The CDR3 nucleotides read TGCAGTGCTAGGGATTACCGGGGCCAAGAGACCCAGTACTTC. The rearrangement uses TRBV20-1 and TRBJ2-5, with D possibly TRBD2 on 5 matching bases. The germline gives CDR1 DFQATT, CDR2 SNEGSKA (reference sequence). Between the trimmed V and J ends, which lost 3 bases and 1 base, there was a span of 12 bases. This CDR3 spans 14 amino acids.

CDR3 in amino acids: CSARRPGVNNEQFF. CDR3 DNA sequence: TGCAGTGCTAGACGTCCGGGCGTCAACAATGAGCAGTTCTTC. This sequence joins TRBV20-1 and TRBJ2-1; D gene uncertain. This CDR3 has 14 amino acids. V was cut by 2 bases and J by 5 bases, with 13 bases left in between. The germline CDR1 and CDR2 sequences are DFQATT and SNEGSKA (reference sequence).

The rearrangement uses TRBV11-2 and TRBJ1-5; 7 bases map to TRBD1. V lost 5 bases to trimming and J lost 6 bases; unmatched junction nucleotides: 4. From germline, CDR1 is SGHAT and CDR2 FQNNGV. This CDR3 is built from 13 residues. As DNA, the CDR3 is TGTGCCAGCAGCCGACAGGGCAGTCAGCCCCAGCATTTT. Its protein product is CASSRQGSQPQHF.